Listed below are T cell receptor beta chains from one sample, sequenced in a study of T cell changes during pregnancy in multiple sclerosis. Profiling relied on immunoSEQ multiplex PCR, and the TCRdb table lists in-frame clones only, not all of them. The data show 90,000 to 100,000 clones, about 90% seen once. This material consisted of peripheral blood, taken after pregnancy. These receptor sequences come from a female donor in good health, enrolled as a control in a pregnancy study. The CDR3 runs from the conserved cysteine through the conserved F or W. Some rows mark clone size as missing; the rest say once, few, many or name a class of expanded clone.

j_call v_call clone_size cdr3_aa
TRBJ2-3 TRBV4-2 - CASSPGQTSTDTQYF
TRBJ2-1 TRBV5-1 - CASSLEAGTYNEQFF
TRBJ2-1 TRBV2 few CASSETLAEFF
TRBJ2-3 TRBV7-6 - CASSPDGGGGDTQYF
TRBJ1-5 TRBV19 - CASSHGISPQHF
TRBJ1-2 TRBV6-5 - CASSRTGDGYTF
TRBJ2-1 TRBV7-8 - CASSLAEEVEQFF
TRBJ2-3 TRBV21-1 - CASSRLTRWVPTSTDTQYF
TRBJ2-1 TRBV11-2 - CASSLSQERMNEQFF
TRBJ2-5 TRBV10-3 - CATRGRASGQETQYF
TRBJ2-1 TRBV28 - CATTGASGTSYNEQFF
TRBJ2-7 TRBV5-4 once CAGSTSGRFYEQYF
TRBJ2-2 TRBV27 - CASSLAGLNTGELFF
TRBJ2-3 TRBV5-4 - CASSLQGVSTDTQYF
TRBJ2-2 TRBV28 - CATQREREVTGELFF
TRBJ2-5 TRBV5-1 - CASSEGQGVQTQYF
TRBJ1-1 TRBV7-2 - CASSPGGQWNTEAFF
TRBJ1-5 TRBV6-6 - CASSYRDRGGNQPQHF
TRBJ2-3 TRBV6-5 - CASSPSARTDTQYF
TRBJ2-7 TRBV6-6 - CASSFSDRGGSYEQYF
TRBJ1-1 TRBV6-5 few CASSYVRGDEAFF
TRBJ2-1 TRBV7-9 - CASSPGGRRQFF
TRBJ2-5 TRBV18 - CASSPQRDRGLETQYF
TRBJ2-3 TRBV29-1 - CSVADRGTDTQYF
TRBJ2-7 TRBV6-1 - CASSDRGPFYEQYF
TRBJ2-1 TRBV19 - CASSIGAGALKNEQFF
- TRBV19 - CASSMSLSYEQYF
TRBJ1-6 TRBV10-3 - CAISEGQFNSPLHF
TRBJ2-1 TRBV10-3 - CAISQDLNSYNEQFF
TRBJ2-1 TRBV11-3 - CASSLDRRGVAYNEQFF
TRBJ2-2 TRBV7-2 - CASSLALRGFDTGELFF
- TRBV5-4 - CASSLREGRETQYF
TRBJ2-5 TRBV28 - CASSSQPTGGGRETQYF
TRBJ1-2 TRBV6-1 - CASSGTGDGYTF
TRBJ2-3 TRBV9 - CASSPVSGRATDTQYF
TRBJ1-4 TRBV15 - CATSRAGQGEKLFF
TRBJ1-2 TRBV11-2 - CASSHSRQGNYGYTF
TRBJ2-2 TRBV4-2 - CASSQFSLAGGPSTGELFF